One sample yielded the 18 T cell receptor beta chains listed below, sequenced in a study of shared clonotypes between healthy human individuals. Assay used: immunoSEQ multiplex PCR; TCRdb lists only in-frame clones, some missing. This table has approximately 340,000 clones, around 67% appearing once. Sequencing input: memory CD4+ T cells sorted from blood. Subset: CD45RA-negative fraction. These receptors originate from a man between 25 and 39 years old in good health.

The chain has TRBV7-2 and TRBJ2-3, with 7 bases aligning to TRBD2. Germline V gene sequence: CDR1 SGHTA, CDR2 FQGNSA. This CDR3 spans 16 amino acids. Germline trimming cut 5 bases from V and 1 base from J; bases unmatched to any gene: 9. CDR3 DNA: TGTGCCAGCAGCCTGGGACTAAATACTCGCACAGATACGCAGTATTTT. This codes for CASSLGLNTRTDTQYF. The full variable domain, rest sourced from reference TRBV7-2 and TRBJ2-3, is GAGVSQSPSNKVTEKGKDVELRCDPISGHTALYWYRQSLGQGLEFLIYFQGNSAPDKSGLPSDRFSAERTGGSVSTLTIQRTQQEDSAVYLCASSLGLNTRTDTQYFGPGTRLTVL.

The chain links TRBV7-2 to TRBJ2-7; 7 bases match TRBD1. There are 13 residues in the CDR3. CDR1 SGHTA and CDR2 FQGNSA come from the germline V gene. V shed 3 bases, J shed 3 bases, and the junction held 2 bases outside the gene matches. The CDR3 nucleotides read TGTGCCAGCAGCTTGGGACAGTACTACGAGCAGTACTTC. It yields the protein CASSLGQYYEQYF.

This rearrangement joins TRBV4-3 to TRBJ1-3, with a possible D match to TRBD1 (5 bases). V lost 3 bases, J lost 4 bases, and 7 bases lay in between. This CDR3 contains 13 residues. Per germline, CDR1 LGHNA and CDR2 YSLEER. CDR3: CASSHRVGNTIYF. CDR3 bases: TGCGCCAGCAGCCACAGGGTCGGAAACACCATATATTTT.

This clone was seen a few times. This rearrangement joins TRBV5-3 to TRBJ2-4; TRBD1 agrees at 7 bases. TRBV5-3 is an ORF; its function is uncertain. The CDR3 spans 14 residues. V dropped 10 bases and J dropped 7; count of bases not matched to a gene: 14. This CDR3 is CAGQRAQGLNIQYF. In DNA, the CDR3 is TGTGCCGGCCAACGGGCACAGGGGTTGAACATTCAGTACTTC.

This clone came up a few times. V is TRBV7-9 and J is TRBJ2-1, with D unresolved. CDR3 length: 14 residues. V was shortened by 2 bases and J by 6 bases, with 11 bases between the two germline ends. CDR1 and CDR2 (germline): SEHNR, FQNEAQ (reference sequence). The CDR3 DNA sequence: TGTGCCAGCAGCTTACCGATCAGAGTCAATGAGCAGTTCTTC. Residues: CASSLPIRVNEQFF.

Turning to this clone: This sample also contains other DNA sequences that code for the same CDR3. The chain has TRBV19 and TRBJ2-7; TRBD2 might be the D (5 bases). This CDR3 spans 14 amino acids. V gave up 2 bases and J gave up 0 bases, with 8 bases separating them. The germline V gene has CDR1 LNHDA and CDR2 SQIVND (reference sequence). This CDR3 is CASSIPGSSYEQYF. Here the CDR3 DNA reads TGTGCCAGTAGTATACCGGGGAGCTCCTACGAGCAGTACTTC.

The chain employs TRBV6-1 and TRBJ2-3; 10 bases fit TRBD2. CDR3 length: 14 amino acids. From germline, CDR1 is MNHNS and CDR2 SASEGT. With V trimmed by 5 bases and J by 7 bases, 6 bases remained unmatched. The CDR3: CASSLAGVKNTQYF. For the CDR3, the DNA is TGTGCCAGCAGTCTAGCGGGAGTGAAGAATACGCAGTATTTT.

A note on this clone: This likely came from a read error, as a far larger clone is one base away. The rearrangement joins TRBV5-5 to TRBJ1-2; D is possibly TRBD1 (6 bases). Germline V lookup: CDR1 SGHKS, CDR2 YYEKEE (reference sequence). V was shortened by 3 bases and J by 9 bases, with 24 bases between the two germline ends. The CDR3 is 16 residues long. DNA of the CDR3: TGTGCCAGCAGCTCGTTGGTCCAGGGGAGTCAGTATAGCTACACCTTC. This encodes CASSSLVQGSQYSYTF.

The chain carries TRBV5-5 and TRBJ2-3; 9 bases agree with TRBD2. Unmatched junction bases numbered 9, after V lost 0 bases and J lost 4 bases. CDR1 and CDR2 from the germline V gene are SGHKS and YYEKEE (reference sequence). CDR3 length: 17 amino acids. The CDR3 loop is CASSLVGGRALPDTQYF. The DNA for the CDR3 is TGTGCCAGCAGCTTGGTAGGCGGGAGGGCCCTCCCAGATACGCAGTATTTT.

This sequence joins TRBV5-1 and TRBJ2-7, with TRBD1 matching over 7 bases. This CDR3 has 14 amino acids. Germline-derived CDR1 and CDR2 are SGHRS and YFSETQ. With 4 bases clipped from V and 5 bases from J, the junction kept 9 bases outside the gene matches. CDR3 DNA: TGCGCCAGCAGCGTTGACAGGGTTAGGGACGAGCAGTACTTC. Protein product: CASSVDRVRDEQYF.

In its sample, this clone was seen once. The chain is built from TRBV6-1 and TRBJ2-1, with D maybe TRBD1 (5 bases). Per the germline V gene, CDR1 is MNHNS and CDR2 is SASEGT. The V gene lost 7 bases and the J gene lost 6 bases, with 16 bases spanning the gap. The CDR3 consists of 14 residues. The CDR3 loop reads CASKRRADINEQFF. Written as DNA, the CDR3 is TGTGCCAGCAAACGCAGGGCGGATATCAATGAGCAGTTCTTC.

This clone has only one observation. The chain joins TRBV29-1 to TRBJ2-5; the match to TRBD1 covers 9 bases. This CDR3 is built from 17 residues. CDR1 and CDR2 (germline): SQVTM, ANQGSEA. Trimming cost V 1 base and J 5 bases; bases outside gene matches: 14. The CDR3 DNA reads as TGCAGCGTTGAAGGACCGGGACAGGGTGGACGAGTTGAGACCCAGTACTTC. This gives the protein CSVEGPGQGGRVETQYF.

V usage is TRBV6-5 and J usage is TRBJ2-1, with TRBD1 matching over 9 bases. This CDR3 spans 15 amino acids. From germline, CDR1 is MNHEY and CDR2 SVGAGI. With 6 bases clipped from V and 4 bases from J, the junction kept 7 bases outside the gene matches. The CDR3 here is CASRRTGVPYNEQFF. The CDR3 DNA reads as TGTGCCAGCAGACGGACAGGGGTTCCTTACAATGAGCAGTTCTTC.

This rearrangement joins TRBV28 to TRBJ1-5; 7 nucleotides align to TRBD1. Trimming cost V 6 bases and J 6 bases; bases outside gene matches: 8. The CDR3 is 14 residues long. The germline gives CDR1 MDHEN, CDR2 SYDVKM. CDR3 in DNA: TGTGCCAGCAGCCCCGCCAGGGGGGGTCAGCCCCAGCATTTT. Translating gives CASSPARGGQPQHF. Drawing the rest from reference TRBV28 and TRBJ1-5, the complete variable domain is DVKVTQSSRYLVKRTGEKVFLECVQDMDHENMFWYRQDPGLGLRLIYFSYDVKMKEKGDIPEGYSVSREKKERFSLILESASTNQTSMYLCASSPARGGQPQHFGDGTRLSIL.

CDR3 sequence: CASSLGGSKNIQYF. CDR3 DNA: TGTGCCAGCAGCTTAGGAGGTAGCAAAAACATTCAGTACTTC. This rearrangement joins TRBV7-2 to TRBJ2-4; the D is unclear. The CDR3 consists of 14 residues. CDR1 is SGHTA and CDR2 is FQGNSA in the germline V gene. Trimming removed 1 base from V and 3 bases from J, with 7 bases in between.

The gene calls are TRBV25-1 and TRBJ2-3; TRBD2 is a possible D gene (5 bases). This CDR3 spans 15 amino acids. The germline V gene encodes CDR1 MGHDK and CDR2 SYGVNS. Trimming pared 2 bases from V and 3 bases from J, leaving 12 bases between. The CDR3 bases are TGTGCCAGCAGTGAAGTGGGAGCCGGGACAGATACGCAGTATTTT. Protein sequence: CASSEVGAGTDTQYF.

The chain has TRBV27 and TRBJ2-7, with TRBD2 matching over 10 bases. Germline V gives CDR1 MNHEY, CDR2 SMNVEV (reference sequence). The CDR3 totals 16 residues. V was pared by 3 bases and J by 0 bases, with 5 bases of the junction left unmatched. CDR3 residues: CASSLIAGGSSYEQYF. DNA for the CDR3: TGTGCCAGCAGTTTGATAGCGGGAGGCAGCTCCTACGAGCAGTACTTC.

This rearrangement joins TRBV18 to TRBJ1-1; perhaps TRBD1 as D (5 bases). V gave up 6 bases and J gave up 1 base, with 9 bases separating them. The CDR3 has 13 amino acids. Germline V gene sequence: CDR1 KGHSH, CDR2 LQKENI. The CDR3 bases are TGTGCCAGCTCCTCAGGGAGGAACACTGAAGCTTTCTTT. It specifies CASSSGRNTEAFF.